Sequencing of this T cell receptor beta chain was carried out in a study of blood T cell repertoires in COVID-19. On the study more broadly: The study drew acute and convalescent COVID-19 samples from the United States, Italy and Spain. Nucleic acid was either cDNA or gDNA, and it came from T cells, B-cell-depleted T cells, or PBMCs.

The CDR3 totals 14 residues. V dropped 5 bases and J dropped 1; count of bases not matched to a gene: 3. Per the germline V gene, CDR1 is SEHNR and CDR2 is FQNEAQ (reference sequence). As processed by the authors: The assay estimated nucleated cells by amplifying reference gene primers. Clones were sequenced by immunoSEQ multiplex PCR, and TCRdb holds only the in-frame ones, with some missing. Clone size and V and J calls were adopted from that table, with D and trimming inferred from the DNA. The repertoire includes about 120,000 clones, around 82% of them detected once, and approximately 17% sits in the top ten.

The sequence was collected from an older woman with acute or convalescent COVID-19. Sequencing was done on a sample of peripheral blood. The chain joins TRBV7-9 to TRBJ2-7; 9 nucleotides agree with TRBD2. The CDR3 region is CASSDSGGSYEQYF. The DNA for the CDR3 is TGTGCCAGCAGCGATAGCGGGGGATCCTACGAGCAGTACTTC. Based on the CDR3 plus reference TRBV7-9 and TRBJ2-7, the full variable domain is DTGVSQNPRHKITKRGQNVTFRCDPISEHNRLYWYRQTLGQGPEFLTYFQNEAQLEKSRLLSDRFSAERPKGSFSTLEIQRTEQGDSAMYLCASSDSGGSYEQYFGPGTRLTVT.